These 27 T cell receptor beta chains were sequenced from one sample in a study of regulatory T cells in long-lasting Graves disease. Construction of TCR beta libraries relied on iRepertoire HTBI primers and on Arm-PCR targeting CDR3 regions. TCRdb fed the multiplex PCR reads into MiXCR, producing one record per CDR3 protein. The top ten clones hold approximately 14% of a sample with 400,000 to 500,000 distinct CDR3 sequences, approximately 22% of them seen once. Specified time point: persistent/refractory GD, antithyroid drugs over 5 years with positive TRAb. PBMC-extracted RNA yielded the TCR library. Here the sequenced sample was peripheral blood mononuclear cells (PBMCs), taken when the disease was refractory, from a patient treated with antithyroid drugs. The receptors were sampled from a female donor with Graves disease.

The chain uses TRBV4-3 and TRBJ1-1; D perhaps matches TRBD1 (5 bases). The CDR3 runs 14 residues. V was cut by 3 bases and J by 0 bases, with 8 bases left in between. The germline gives CDR1 LGHNA, CDR2 YSLEER. CDR3 amino acids: CASSQGGMNTEAFF. The DNA of the CDR3 is TGCGCCAGCAGCCAGGGGGGTATGAACACTGAAGCTTTCTTT.

This chain links TRBV28 with TRBJ1-1; D perhaps matches TRBD1 (6 bases). The CDR3 has 16 residues. Trimming cost V 4 bases and J 8 bases, with 23 bases left between them. CDR1 MDHEN and CDR2 SYDVKM come from the germline V gene. The CDR3 sequence is CASSSRGGGLEREAFF. The CDR3 DNA follows: TGTGCCAGCAGTTCCCGGGGGGGGGGCCTAGAACGGGAAGCTTTCTTT.

This clonotype was detected only a few times. J is TRBJ1-6 and V is TRBV29-1; D may be TRBD1 (5 bases). Germline CDR1 SQVTM, CDR2 ANQGSEA. The length of the CDR3 is 13 residues. The V end was cut by 6 bases, the J end by 6 bases, with 12 bases between. CDR3 sequence (DNA): TGCAGCGTAGCGACAGAGCGTAATTCACCCCTCCACTTT. It is translated as CSVATERNSPLHF.

This clonotype has only a few counts. The chain joins TRBV4-3 to TRBJ2-5, with D possibly matching TRBD2 (6 bases). The V gene's germline CDR1 is LGHNA and CDR2 YSLEER. CDR3 size: 18 residues. V was pared by 0 bases and J by 3 bases, with 20 bases between. The CDR3 nucleotides are TGCGCCAGCAGCCAAGAGGCGATCGGGGACGGAGGGGAAGAGACCCAGTACTTC. This translates into CASSQEAIGDGGEETQYF.

This clonotype showed up many times. The chain employs TRBV28 and TRBJ1-2; D gene unclear. Trimming took off 5 bases at V and 8 bases at J, with 6 bases between the two ends. The germline gives CDR1 MDHEN, CDR2 SYDVKM. The CDR3 runs 10 residues. Written as DNA, the CDR3 is TGTGCCAGCAGTGCGGGAGGCTACACCTTC. This codes for CASSAGGYTF.

This clonotype showed up just a few times. The chain is built from TRBV30 and TRBJ1-1; D is uncertain. CDR3 length: 12 residues. The germline V gene has CDR1 GTSNPN and CDR2 SVGIG (reference sequence). Trimming cost V 0 bases and J 2 bases, with 4 bases left between them. The CDR3 sequence is CAWSVSNTEAFF. Written as DNA, the CDR3 is TGTGCCTGGAGTGTGTCTAACACTGAAGCTTTCTTT.

The sample holds many counts of this clonotype. J is TRBJ2-5 and V is TRBV7-9; 8 bases are a match to TRBD2. V was pared by 7 bases and J by 5 bases, with 15 bases of the junction left unmatched. Germline CDR1 is SEHNR and CDR2 is FQNEAQ (reference sequence). This CDR3 comprises 16 residues. CDR3 nucleotide sequence: TGTGCCAGCACCTTTGGAGAGGCGGGGGGTGCGGAGACCCAGTACTTC. Translated, it gives CASTFGEAGGAETQYF.

The sample holds a few counts of this clonotype. V is TRBV7-9 and J is TRBJ1-5, with D uncertain. CDR1 is SEHNR, CDR2 FQNEAQ, per germline (reference sequence). Trimming removed 5 bases from V and 1 base from J, with 15 bases in between. This CDR3 is built from 16 residues. This CDR3 is CASSLYSSPSNQPQHF. The CDR3 bases are TGTGCCAGCAGCCTTTACAGTTCTCCGAGCAATCAGCCCCAGCATTTT. The full variable domain, its missing parts supplied by reference TRBV7-9 and TRBJ1-5, is DTGVSQNPRHKITKRGQNVTFRCDPISEHNRLYWYRQTLGQGPEFLTYFQNEAQLEKSRLLSDRFSAERPKGSFSTLEIQRTEQGDSAMYLCASSLYSSPSNQPQHFGDGTRLSIL.

This clonotype was detected once. The junction shows a germline mismatch at one end, possibly a read error. The rearrangement links TRBV28 to TRBJ2-5; 9 bases agree with TRBD1. CDR1 is MDHEN and CDR2 is SYDVKM in the germline V gene. The CDR3 sequence is 15 residues long. The CDR3 protein is CASSKQGARGEIQYF. DNA for the CDR3: TGTGCCAGCAGCAAACAGGGGGCGCGTGGAGAGATCCAGTACTTC.

The chain is built from TRBV20-1 and TRBJ1-2; the D is unclear. The CDR3 is 14 residues long. Germline values: CDR1 DFQATT, CDR2 SNEGSKA (reference sequence). Trimming shortened V by 3 bases and J by 4 bases, and 15 bases separated the two germline ends. The CDR3 sequence is CSASWGTEGYGYTF. The CDR3 DNA sequence: TGCAGTGCTAGCTGGGGAACAGAGGGCTATGGCTACACCTTC.

Remarks on this clonotype: It may be a read error: a sequence one base away is much more abundant. The chain carries TRBV28 and TRBJ2-7, with unresolved D. Germline V gene sequence: CDR1 MDHEN, CDR2 SYDVKM. CDR3 length: 11 amino acids. V was cut by 11 bases and J by 0 bases, with 8 bases left in between. CDR3 DNA: TGTGCCGGCTTTAGCTCCTACGAGCAGTACTTC. It yields the protein CAGFSSYEQYF.

This clonotype was observed a handful of times. CDR3 bases: TGTGCCAGCAGCCAAGCGGGATTGGGGTACGAGCAGTACTTC. Protein: CASSQAGLGYEQYF. The chain recombines TRBV7-2 with TRBJ2-7; 7 bases agree with TRBD2. Germline values: CDR1 SGHTA, CDR2 FQGNSA. The V gene end was trimmed by 5 bases and the J gene end by 4 bases; junction bases not matched to a gene: 8. This CDR3 spans 14 amino acids.

This clonotype was counted ten times or more. V gene TRBV12-5 combines with J gene TRBJ1-2, with TRBD1 identical over 9 bases. V dropped 7 bases and J dropped 6; count of bases not matched to a gene: 9. The CDR3 is 14 residues long. The germline V gene encodes CDR1 LGHNT and CDR2 FRNRAP. The CDR3 loop reads CASALDRGANGYTF. CDR3 in DNA: TGTGCTAGTGCCCTCGACAGGGGGGCTAATGGCTACACCTTC.

This sequence joins TRBV4-1 and TRBJ1-1; TRBD1 aligns across 8 bases. In germline, CDR1 is MGHRA, CDR2 YSYEKL. There are 19 residues in the CDR3. Trimming took 3 bases from V and 5 from J; bases not matched to a gene: 20. The CDR3 spells CASSHPQWGQGAQITEAFF. CDR3 bases: TGCGCCAGCAGCCACCCTCAGTGGGGGCAGGGGGCGCAGATAACTGAAGCTTTCTTT.

In its sample, this clonotype was seen a few times. The chain has TRBV12-3 or TRBV12-4 and TRBJ2-2; D possibly corresponds to TRBD1 (5 bases). Trimming took 7 bases from V and 7 from J, leaving 19 bases between them. CDR3 length: 15 residues. The CDR3 DNA is TGTGCCAGCACCCTCTCGCGTCAGGGCGACGGGGAGCTGTTTTTT. Residues: CASTLSRQGDGELFF.

This clonotype has ten or more counts. This chain connects TRBV6-4 to TRBJ2-7; D unresolved. Germline CDR1 and CDR2: MRHNA and SNTAGT. Trimming took off 0 bases at V and 1 base at J, with 13 bases between the two ends. This CDR3 has 16 residues. The CDR3 nucleotides read TGTGCCAGCAGTGACTCGATTGTCTTATTATCCTACGAGCAGTACTTC. Protein product: CASSDSIVLLSYEQYF.

The chain uses TRBV27 and TRBJ1-5, with D unclear. The ends were cut back, 5 bases at V and 0 bases at J, with 11 bases in the middle. The germline V gene has CDR1 MNHEY and CDR2 SMNVEV (reference sequence). The CDR3 extends over 15 amino acids. Here the CDR3 reads CASSPRGYSNQPQHF. DNA of the CDR3: TGTGCCAGCAGTCCACGCGGTTATAGCAATCAGCCCCAGCATTTT.

As to this clonotype: This may come from a read error, since a much larger clone is one base off. J is TRBJ2-5 and V is TRBV7-2, with 9 positions matching TRBD2. This CDR3 spans 15 amino acids. The V gene end was trimmed by 6 bases and the J gene end by 5 bases; junction bases not matched to a gene: 10. The germline V gene has CDR1 SGHTA and CDR2 FQGNSA. CDR3 sequence (DNA): TGTGCCAGCAGGCGCGGGGGGGTCCCGTCCGAGACCCAGTACTTC. It codes for CASRRGGVPSETQYF.

This clonotype appeared a few times. V and J are TRBV12-3 or TRBV12-4 and TRBJ1-2; D is ambiguous. This CDR3 contains 14 residues. V lost 3 bases and J 5 bases, leaving 13 bases between the germline ends. CDR3 loop: CASSFRTGNYGYTF. CDR3 DNA: TGTGCCAGCAGTTTCAGGACCGGGAATTATGGCTACACCTTC.

The chain uses TRBV6-1 and TRBJ2-7; D may match TRBD1 or TRBD2 (6 bases each). CDR3 length: 13 residues. V was pared by 7 bases and J by 5 bases, with 15 bases between. Germline CDR1 is MNHNS and CDR2 is SASEGT. CDR3 bases: TGTGCCAGCAAAATAACGGGGGCCAACGAGCAGTACTTC. Encoded protein: CASKITGANEQYF.

The chain joins TRBV7-9 to TRBJ1-3, with D uncertain. Germline V lookup: CDR1 SEHNR, CDR2 FQNEAQ (reference sequence). The CDR3 sequence is 14 residues long. V lost 1 base, J lost 2 bases, and 6 bases lay in between. The CDR3 protein is CASSLVGAGNTIYF. CDR3 coding DNA: TGTGCCAGCAGCTTAGTGGGAGCTGGAAACACCATATATTTT.

This clonotype was seen repeatedly, ten times or more. The chain carries TRBV2 and TRBJ2-7; D possibly uses TRBD1 or TRBD2 (5 bases each). The CDR3 covers 14 residues. In germline, CDR1 is SNHLY, CDR2 FYNNEI. The V gene lost 8 bases and the J gene lost 5 bases, with 19 bases spanning the gap. CDR3 nucleotide sequence: TGTGCCAGCGCGCCCGGGACCGCCCGCCACGAGCAGTACTTC. Residues: CASAPGTARHEQYF.

The rearrangement links TRBV13 to TRBJ2-3; 11 nucleotides match TRBD2. With 0 bases clipped from V and 5 bases from J, the junction kept 13 bases outside the gene matches. The CDR3 consists of 19 residues. CDR1 and CDR2 from the germline V gene are PRHDT and FYEKMQ (reference sequence). The CDR3 DNA sequence: TGTGCCAGCAGCTTAGGCCGGAGAGTAGCGGGAGGGCTTGTAGATACGCAGTATTTT. This codes for CASSLGRRVAGGLVDTQYF.

The chain has TRBV5-1 and TRBJ1-2; 7 nucleotides line up with TRBD1. The CDR3 consists of 13 residues. Germline V CDR1 and CDR2: SGHRS, YFSETQ. V lost 4 bases to trimming and J lost 7 bases; unmatched junction nucleotides: 7. CDR3 in DNA: TGCGCCAGCAGCCCGGAACAGGGGACTGGCTACACCTTC. Amino acid sequence: CASSPEQGTGYTF.

The table lists this clonotype with a few counts. The chain joins TRBV7-9 to TRBJ2-7; 15 nucleotides agree with TRBD2. J gave up 3 bases and V 3 bases, and 6 bases lay outside the gene matches. The CDR3 spans 17 residues. Per germline, CDR1 SEHNR and CDR2 FQNEAQ (reference sequence). The CDR3 sequence is CASSFGTSGRPIYEQYF. The CDR3 nucleotides are TGTGCCAGCAGCTTTGGGACTAGCGGGAGGCCTATCTACGAGCAGTACTTC.

This clonotype has more than one count but fewer than ten. V usage is TRBV7-6 and J usage is TRBJ1-6; 8 bases match TRBD1. CDR3 length: 20 residues. CDR1 and CDR2 (germline): SGHVS, FNYEAQ. After removal of 1 base from V and 0 bases from J, the junction contained 11 bases not matched to a gene. The CDR3 DNA follows: TGTGCCAGCAGCTTAGGCGGAGAACAGGGGGAAACCTCCTATAATTCACCCCTCCACTTT. This sequence encodes CASSLGGEQGETSYNSPLHF.

This clonotype was seen repeatedly, ten times or more. The chain recombines TRBV11-2 with TRBJ2-2; D might be TRBD2 (5 bases). V was pared by 1 base and J by 5 bases, with 8 bases between. Looked up from germline, CDR1 is SGHAT and CDR2 is FQNNGV. The CDR3 length is 14 residues. CDR3 nucleotides: TGTGCCAGCAGCTTAGGAGGGCCGACCGGGGAGCTGTTTTTT. Its translation: CASSLGGPTGELFF.